Presented here are 17 T cell receptor beta chains from one specimen sequenced in a study of OX40 agonist ivuxolimab in advanced cancers. Measured with immunoSEQ multiplex PCR; TCRdb has only the in-frame clones, and not every one. The sample holds 20,000 to 30,000 clones, roughly 90% seen once. The sample in question was CD4+ or CD8+ T cells sorted from blood, obtained in a trial of the OX40 agonist ivuxolimab. These receptor sequences come from an adult with an advanced solid tumor such as melanoma, head and neck, liver or kidney cancer.

J is TRBJ2-1 and V is TRBV7-8, with 9 bases that match TRBD2. Losses at the gene ends were 2 bases for V and 5 bases for J; bases not matched to a gene: 4. The CDR3 loop spans 15 amino acids. Germline V lookup: CDR1 SGHVS, CDR2 FQNEAQ. CDR3 nucleotide sequence: TGTGCCAGCAGCTTAACTAGCGGGTGGAACAATGAGCAGTTCTTC. Translating gives CASSLTSGWNNEQFF.

The chain uses TRBV6-1 and TRBJ2-7, with a possible D match to TRBD2 (6 bases). The V gene lost 3 bases and the J gene lost 3 bases, with 6 bases spanning the gap. This CDR3 has 12 amino acids. Germline V gene lookup returns CDR1 MNHNS and CDR2 SASEGT. The CDR3 is CASSEGGYEQYF. In nucleotides, the CDR3 is TGTGCCAGCAGTGAGGGGGGCTACGAGCAGTACTTC.

V is TRBV27 and J is TRBJ2-1; tentatively, D is TRBD2 (6 bases). Germline assignment: CDR1 MNHEY and CDR2 SMNVEV (reference sequence). V dropped 6 bases and J dropped 2 bases, with 11 bases sitting between them. The CDR3 has 14 amino acids. Here the CDR3 DNA reads TGTGCCAGCAGAGACGGGGGTACCTACAATGAGCAGTTCTTC. Its translation is CASRDGGTYNEQFF.

By share of the sample, this clone is medium-sized (0.01 to 0.1%). The chain is built from TRBV27 and TRBJ1-2; D is unresolved. V was clipped by 0 bases and J by 7 bases, with 12 bases between them. The CDR3 contains 14 residues. Per the germline V gene, CDR1 is MNHEY and CDR2 is SMNVEV (reference sequence). CDR3 bases: TGTGCCAGCAGTTTATCGCCAGCTCCCCTTGGCTACACCTTC. Amino acid sequence: CASSLSPAPLGYTF.

The chain links TRBV4-1 to TRBJ2-5, with TRBD2 matching 8 bases. The J call may be incorrect, as the DNA end agrees better with TRBJ2-7. Germline CDR1 is MGHRA and CDR2 is YSYEKL. The CDR3 runs 13 residues. CDR3 nucleotides: TGCGCCAGCAGCCCACGGGAGGGGTACGAGCAGTACTTC. Translating it yields CASSPREGYEQYF.

The chain employs TRBV19 and TRBJ2-7; the D gene is possibly TRBD1 (5 bases). Trimming stripped 2 bases from V and 5 bases from J, with 16 bases between. The germline CDR1 and CDR2 sequences are LNHDA and SQIVND (reference sequence). The CDR3 totals 15 residues. DNA for the CDR3: TGTGCCAGTAGTATAATGGCAGGGAACGTTGACGAGCAGTACTTC. This codes for CASSIMAGNVDEQYF.

The chain joins TRBV15 to TRBJ2-3; D call uncertain. Trimming removed 0 bases from V and 0 bases from J, with 7 bases in between. CDR3 length: 15 residues. Germline V gene sequence: CDR1 LNHNV, CDR2 YYDKDF (reference sequence). The CDR3 reads CATSRDVDSTDTQYF. The CDR3 DNA is TGTGCCACCAGCAGAGACGTAGATAGCACAGATACGCAGTATTTT.

A few counts support this clone. The J gene is TRBJ1-3, the V gene TRBV6-5; no clear D gene. This CDR3 is 15 amino acids long. CDR1 MNHEY and CDR2 SVGAGI come from the germline V gene. Trimming removed 2 bases from V and 0 bases from J, with 8 bases in between. CDR3 nucleotide sequence: TGTGCCAGCAGTTACGGCAGCCACTCTGGAAACACCATATATTTT. This sequence encodes CASSYGSHSGNTIYF.

This clone was found a few times. The V call is TRBV5-8, the J call TRBJ2-2; D unclear. This CDR3 is 13 amino acids long. V lost 2 bases, J lost 7 bases, and 9 bases lay in between. Germline V gene sequence: CDR1 SGHTS, CDR2 YDEGEE. The CDR3 loop reads CASSFRRVGELFF. CDR3 sequence (DNA): TGTGCCAGCAGCTTCCGTCGGGTCGGGGAGCTGTTTTTT.

The DNA for the CDR3 is TGTGCCAGCAGCCCGACGGGGGGGGTGTTTAGGGAGACCCAGTACTTC. Translation gives CASSPTGGVFRETQYF. The chain links TRBV7-8 to TRBJ2-5; 8 nucleotides line up with TRBD2. V gave up 5 bases and J gave up 5 bases; unmatched junction bases: 13. Germline V lookup: CDR1 SGHVS, CDR2 FQNEAQ. The CDR3 has 16 amino acids.

This rearrangement joins TRBV19 to TRBJ2-7; D may be TRBD1 (6 bases). V lost 3 bases, J lost 1 base, and 13 bases lay in between. CDR3 size: 15 residues. From germline, CDR1 is LNHDA and CDR2 SQIVND (reference sequence). The CDR3 reads CASSMSRGFSYEQYF. For the CDR3, the DNA is TGTGCCAGTAGTATGAGCAGGGGATTTTCCTACGAGCAGTACTTC.

J is TRBJ1-1 and V is TRBV2; 7 nucleotides match TRBD1. Unmatched junction bases numbered 8, after V lost 4 bases and J lost 0 bases. In germline, CDR1 is SNHLY, CDR2 FYNNEI. The CDR3 totals 16 residues. The CDR3 reads CASSATGERMNTEAFF. Here the CDR3 DNA reads TGTGCCAGCAGTGCCACAGGGGAAAGAATGAACACTGAAGCTTTCTTT. The whole variable domain, filled in from reference TRBV2 and TRBJ1-1, reads EPEVTQTPSHQVTQMGQEVILRCVPISNHLYFYWYRQILGQKVEFLVSFYNNEISEKSEIFDDQFSVERPDGSNFTLKIRSTKLEDSAMYFCASSATGERMNTEAFFGQGTRLTVV.

The gene calls are TRBV29-1 and TRBJ2-1; no definite D call. Germline V gene lookup returns CDR1 SQVTM and CDR2 ANQGSEA. Trimming shortened V by 3 bases and J by 3 bases, and 12 bases separated the two germline ends. The CDR3 contains 14 residues. CDR3 DNA: TGCAGCGTTGATGGATTTACGAGCTACAATGAGCAGTTCTTC. This codes for CSVDGFTSYNEQFF.

This chain joins TRBV4-2 and TRBJ2-1; the match to TRBD2 covers 8 bases. Trimming at V came to 1 base and at J to 5 bases, leaving 7 bases not matched to a gene. The CDR3 totals 16 residues. Germline V gene data show CDR1 as LGHNA and CDR2 as YNFKEQ. The CDR3 DNA reads TGTGCCAGCAGCCAAGGTTTAGCGGGAAAGAACAATGAGCAGTTCTTC. It codes for CASSQGLAGKNNEQFF.

The rearrangement joins TRBV27 to TRBJ2-3, with 9 bases aligning to TRBD2. Trimming at V came to 6 bases and at J to 2 bases, leaving 9 bases not matched to a gene. CDR1 and CDR2 (germline): MNHEY, SMNVEV (reference sequence). This CDR3 spans 16 amino acids. This CDR3 reads CASSTRLAEDTDTQYF. CDR3 sequence (DNA): TGTGCCAGCAGCACACGACTAGCGGAGGACACAGATACGCAGTATTTT.

This clone was observed a single time. The chain employs TRBV27 and TRBJ2-7; D gene unclear. Trimming pared 4 bases from V and 2 bases from J, leaving 9 bases between. Looked up from germline, CDR1 is MNHEY and CDR2 is SMNVEV (reference sequence). The CDR3 spans 13 residues. The CDR3 coding sequence is TGTGCCAGCAGTTCCATGGTGGCCTACGAGCAGTACTTC. Protein: CASSSMVAYEQYF.

The V and J genes are TRBV7-9 and TRBJ2-7; 7 bases match TRBD1. V dropped 0 bases and J dropped 7; count of bases not matched to a gene: 6. CDR3 length equals 14 residues. Germline CDR1 is SEHNR and CDR2 is FQNEAQ (reference sequence). The CDR3 bases are TGTGCCAGCAGCTTAGCAGGGGGCTCAGGGGAGCAGTACTTC. Translation gives CASSLAGGSGEQYF.